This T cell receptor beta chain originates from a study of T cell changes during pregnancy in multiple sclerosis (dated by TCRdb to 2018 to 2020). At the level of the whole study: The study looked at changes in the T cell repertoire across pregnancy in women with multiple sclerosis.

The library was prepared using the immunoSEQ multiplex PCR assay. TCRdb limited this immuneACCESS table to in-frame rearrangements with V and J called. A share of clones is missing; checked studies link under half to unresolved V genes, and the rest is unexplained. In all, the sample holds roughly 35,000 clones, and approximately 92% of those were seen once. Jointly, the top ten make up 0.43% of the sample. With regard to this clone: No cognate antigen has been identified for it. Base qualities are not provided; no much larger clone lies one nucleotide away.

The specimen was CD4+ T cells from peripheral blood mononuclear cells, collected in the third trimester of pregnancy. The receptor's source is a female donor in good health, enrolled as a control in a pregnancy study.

For the CDR3, the sequence is CASSVLAGGRADTQYF. The DNA sequence is TGTGCCAGCAGTGTTCTAGCGGGGGGGCGGGCAGATACGCAGTATTTT. The rearranged chain carries TRBV2 and TRBJ2-3; 12 middle bases align to TRBD2. The CDR3, cysteine through phenylalanine, is 16 amino acids long. Only the CDR3 region is kept as DNA, spanning 48 bases read in frame from base 1. V trim: 4 bases; J trim: 4 bases; unmatched bases: 6. CDR1 and CDR2 were assigned from the germline V gene as SNHLY and FYNNEI.